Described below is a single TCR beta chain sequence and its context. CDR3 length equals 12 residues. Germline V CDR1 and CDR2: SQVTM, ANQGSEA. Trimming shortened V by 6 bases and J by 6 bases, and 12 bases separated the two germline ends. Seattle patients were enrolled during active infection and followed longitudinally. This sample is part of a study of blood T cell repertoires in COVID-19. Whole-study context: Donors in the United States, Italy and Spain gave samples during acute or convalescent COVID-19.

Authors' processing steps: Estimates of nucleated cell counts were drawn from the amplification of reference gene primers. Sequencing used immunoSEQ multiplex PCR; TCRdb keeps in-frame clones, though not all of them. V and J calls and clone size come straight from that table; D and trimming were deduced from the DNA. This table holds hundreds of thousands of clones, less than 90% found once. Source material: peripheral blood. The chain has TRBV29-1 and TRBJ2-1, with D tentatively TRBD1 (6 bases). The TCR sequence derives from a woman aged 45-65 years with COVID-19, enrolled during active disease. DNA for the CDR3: TGCAGCGTAAATAGACAGGCCAATGAGCAGTTCTTC. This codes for CSVNRQANEQFF.